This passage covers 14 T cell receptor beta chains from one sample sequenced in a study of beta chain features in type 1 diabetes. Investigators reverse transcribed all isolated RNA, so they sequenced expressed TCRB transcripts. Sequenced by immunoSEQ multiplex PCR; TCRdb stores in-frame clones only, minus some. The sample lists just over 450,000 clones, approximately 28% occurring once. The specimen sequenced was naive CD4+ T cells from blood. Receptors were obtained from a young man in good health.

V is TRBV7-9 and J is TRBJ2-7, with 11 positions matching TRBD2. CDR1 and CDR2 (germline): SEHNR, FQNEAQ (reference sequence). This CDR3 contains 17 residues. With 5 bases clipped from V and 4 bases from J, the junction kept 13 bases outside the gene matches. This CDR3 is CASSKSSRTSGPYEQYF. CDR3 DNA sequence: TGTGCCAGCAGCAAATCAAGTCGGACTAGCGGGCCTTACGAGCAGTACTTC.

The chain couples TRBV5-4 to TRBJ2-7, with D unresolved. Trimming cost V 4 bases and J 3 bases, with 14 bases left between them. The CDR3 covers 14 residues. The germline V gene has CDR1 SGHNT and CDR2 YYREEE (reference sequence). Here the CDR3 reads CASSTDGSGYEQYF. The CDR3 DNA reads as TGTGCCAGCAGCACCGACGGATCGGGCTACGAGCAGTACTTC.

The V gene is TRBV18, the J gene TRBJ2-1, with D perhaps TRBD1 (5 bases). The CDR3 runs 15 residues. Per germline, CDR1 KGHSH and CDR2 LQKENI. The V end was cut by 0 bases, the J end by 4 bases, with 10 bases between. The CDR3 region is CASSPPRTPYNEQFF. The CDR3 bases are TGTGCCAGCTCACCACCCAGGACACCTTACAATGAGCAGTTCTTC.

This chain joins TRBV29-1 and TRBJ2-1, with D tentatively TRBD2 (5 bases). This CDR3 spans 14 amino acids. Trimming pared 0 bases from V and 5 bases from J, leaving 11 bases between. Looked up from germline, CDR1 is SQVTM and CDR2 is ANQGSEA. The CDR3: CSVEDWERDNEQFF. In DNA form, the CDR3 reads TGCAGCGTTGAAGATTGGGAGAGAGACAATGAGCAGTTCTTC.

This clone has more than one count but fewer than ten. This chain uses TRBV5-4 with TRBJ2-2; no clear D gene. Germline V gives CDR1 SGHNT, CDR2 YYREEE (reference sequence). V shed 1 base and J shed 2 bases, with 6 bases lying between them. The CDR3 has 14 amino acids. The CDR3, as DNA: TGTGCCAGCAGCTTGAACAGAAACACCGGGGAGCTGTTTTTT. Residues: CASSLNRNTGELFF.

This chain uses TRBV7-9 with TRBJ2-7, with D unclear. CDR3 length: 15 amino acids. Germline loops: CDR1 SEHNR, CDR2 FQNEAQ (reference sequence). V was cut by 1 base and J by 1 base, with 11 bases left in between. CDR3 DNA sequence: TGTGCCAGCAGCTTAGTAAGTGCAGGTTCCTACGAGCAGTACTTC. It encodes CASSLVSAGSYEQYF.

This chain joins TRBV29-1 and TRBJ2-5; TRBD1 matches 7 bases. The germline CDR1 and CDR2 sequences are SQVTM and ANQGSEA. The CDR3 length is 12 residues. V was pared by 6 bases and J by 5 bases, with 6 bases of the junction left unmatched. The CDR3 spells CSVTGVVETQYF. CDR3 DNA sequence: TGCAGCGTCACAGGGGTGGTGGAGACCCAGTACTTC.

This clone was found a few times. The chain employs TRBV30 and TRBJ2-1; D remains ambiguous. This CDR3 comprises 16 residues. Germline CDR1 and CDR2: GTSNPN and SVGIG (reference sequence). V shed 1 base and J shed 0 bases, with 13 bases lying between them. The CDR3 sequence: CAWSGSDWNSYNEQFF. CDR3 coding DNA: TGTGCCTGGAGTGGATCCGACTGGAACTCCTACAATGAGCAGTTCTTC. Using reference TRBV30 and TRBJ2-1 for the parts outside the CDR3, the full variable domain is SQTIHQWPATLVQPVGSPLSLECTVEGTSNPNLYWYRQAAGRGLQLLFYSVGIGQISSEVPQNLSASRPQDRQFILSSKKLLLSDSGFYLCAWSGSDWNSYNEQFFGPGTRLTVL.

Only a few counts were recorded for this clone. CDR3 in DNA: TGTGCCAGCAGTGACGGGAGCTCTGATGAGCAGTTCTTC. The encoded protein is CASSDGSSDEQFF. The rearrangement links TRBV2 to TRBJ2-1, with D perhaps matching TRBD2 (6 bases). The CDR3 is 13 residues long. Germline lookup yields CDR1 SNHLY and CDR2 FYNNEI. The germline V and J ends were trimmed by 3 bases and 8 bases, with 11 bases remaining between them.

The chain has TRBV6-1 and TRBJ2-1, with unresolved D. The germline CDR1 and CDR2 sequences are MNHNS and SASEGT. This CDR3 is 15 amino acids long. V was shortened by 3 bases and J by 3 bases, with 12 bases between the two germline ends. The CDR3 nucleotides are TGTGCCAGCAGTGAGGGGTCGGTCCTCTACAATGAGCAGTTCTTC. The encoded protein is CASSEGSVLYNEQFF.

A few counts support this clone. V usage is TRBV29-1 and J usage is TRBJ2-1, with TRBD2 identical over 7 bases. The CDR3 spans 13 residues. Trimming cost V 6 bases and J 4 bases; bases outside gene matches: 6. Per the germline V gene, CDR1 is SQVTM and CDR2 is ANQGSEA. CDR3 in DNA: TGCAGCGTCGGAGCGGGACGGTACAATGAGCAGTTCTTC. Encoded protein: CSVGAGRYNEQFF.

CDR3 coding DNA: TGTGCCAGCAGTTCCTTAGCGGGAGCGGCGCCTCGGGAGCAGTACTTC. This encodes CASSSLAGAAPREQYF. The chain recombines TRBV6-5 with TRBJ2-7; 9 nucleotides line up with TRBD2. The V and J ends lost 4 bases and 7 bases, in that order; junction bases with no gene match: 14. CDR1 and CDR2 (germline): MNHEY, SVGAGI. The CDR3 is 16 residues long.

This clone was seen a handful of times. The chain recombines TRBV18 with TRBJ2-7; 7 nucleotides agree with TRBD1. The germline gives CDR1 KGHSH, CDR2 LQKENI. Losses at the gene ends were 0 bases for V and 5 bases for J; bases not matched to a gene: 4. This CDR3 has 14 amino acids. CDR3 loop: CASSPPGQFHEQYF. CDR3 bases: TGTGCCAGCTCACCACCGGGACAGTTCCACGAGCAGTACTTC.

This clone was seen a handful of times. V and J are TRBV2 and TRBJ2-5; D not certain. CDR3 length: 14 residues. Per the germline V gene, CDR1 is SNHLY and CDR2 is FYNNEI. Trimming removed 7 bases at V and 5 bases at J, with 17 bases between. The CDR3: CASTRGRASETQYF. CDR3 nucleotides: TGTGCCAGCACCAGAGGCCGGGCCAGCGAGACCCAGTACTTC.